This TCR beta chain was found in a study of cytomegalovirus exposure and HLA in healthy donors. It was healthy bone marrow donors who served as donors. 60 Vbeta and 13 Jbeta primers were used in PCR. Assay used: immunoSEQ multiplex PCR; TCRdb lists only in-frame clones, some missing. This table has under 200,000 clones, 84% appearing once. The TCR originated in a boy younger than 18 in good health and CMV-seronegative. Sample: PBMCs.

CDR3 residues: CASSSTGDLFF. DNA for the CDR3: TGTGCCAGCAGTTCTACAGGGGACCTGTTTTTT. The V and J genes are TRBV28 and TRBJ1-4, with 7 bases aligning to TRBD1. V lost 4 bases, J lost 14 bases, and 4 bases stayed unmatched. This CDR3 is 11 amino acids long. Germline V gene data show CDR1 as MDHEN and CDR2 as SYDVKM.